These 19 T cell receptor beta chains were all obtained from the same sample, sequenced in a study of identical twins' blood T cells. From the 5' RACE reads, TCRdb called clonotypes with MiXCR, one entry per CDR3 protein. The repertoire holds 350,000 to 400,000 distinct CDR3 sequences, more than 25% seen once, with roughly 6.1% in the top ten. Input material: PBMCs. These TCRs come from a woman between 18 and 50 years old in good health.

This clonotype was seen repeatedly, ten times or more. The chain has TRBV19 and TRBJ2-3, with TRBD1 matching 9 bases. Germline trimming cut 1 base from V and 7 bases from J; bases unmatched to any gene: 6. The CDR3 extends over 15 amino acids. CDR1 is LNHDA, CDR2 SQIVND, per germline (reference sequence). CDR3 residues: CASSIAGQGSYTQYF. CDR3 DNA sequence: TGTGCCAGTAGTATAGCGGGACAGGGTAGTTATACGCAGTATTTT.

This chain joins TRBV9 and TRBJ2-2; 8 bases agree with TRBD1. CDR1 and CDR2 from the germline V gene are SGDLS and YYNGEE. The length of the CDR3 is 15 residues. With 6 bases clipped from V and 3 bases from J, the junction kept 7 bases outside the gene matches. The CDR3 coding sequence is TGTGCCAGCACCCAACAGGGGGGATACACCGGGGAGCTGTTTTTT. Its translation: CASTQQGGYTGELFF.

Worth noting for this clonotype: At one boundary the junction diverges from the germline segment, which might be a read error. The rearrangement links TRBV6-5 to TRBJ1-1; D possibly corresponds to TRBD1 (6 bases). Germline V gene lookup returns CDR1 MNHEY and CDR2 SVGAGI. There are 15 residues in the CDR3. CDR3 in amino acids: CARSYGTRAKTEAFF. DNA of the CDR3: TGTGCCAGAAGTTACGGGACAAGGGCTAAGACTGAAGCTTTCTTT.

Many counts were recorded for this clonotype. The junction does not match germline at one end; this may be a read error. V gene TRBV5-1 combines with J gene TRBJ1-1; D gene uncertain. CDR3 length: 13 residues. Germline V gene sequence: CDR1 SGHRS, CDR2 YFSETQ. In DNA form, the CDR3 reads TGTGCCAGCAGTTCCACTGGGAACACTGAAGCTTTCTTT. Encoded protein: CASSSTGNTEAFF.

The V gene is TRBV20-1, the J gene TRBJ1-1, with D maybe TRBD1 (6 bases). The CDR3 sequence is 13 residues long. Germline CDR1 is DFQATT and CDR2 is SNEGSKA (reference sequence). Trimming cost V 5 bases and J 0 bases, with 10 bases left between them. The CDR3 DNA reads TGCAGTGCTCTACAGGGAGTGAACACTGAAGCTTTCTTT. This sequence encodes CSALQGVNTEAFF.

CDR3 DNA: TGTGCCAGCAGCCTTACGGGGGAGCAGTTCTTC. It yields the protein CASSLTGEQFF. This rearrangement joins TRBV12-3 or TRBV12-4 to TRBJ2-1, with D perhaps TRBD2 (5 bases). There are 11 residues in the CDR3. V was cut by 6 bases and J by 10 bases, with 10 bases left in between.

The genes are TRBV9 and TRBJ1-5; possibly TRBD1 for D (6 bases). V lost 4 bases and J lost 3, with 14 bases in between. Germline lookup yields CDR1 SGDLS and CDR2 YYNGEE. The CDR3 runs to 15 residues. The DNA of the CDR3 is TGTGCCAGCAGCCCGGGGGGCCGGGACAATCAGCCCCAGCATTTT. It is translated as CASSPGGRDNQPQHF.

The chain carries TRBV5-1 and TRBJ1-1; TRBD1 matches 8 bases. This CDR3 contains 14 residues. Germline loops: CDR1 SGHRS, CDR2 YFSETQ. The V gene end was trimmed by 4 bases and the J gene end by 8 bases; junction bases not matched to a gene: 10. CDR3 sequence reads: CASSLQGTGSEAFF. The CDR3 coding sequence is TGCGCCAGCAGCCTACAAGGGACAGGCTCCGAAGCTTTCTTT.

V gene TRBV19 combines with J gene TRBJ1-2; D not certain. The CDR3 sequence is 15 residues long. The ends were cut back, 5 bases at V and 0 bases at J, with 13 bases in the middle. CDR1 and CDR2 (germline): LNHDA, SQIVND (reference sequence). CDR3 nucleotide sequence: TGTGCCAGTAGTGCCCGGGATATAGCTAACTATGGCTACACCTTC. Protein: CASSARDIANYGYTF.

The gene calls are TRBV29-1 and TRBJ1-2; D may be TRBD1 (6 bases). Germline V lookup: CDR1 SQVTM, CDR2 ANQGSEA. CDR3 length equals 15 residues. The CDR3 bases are TGCGGCACCCGAAAGGAACAGGGATATGGCTATGGCTACACCTTC. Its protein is CGTRKEQGYGYGYTF.

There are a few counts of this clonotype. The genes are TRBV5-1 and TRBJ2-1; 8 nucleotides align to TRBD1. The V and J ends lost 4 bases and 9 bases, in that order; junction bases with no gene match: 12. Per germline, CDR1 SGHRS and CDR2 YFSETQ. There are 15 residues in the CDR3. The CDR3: CASSTGTGFILEQFF. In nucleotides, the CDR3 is TGCGCCAGCAGCACGGGGACAGGTTTCATCCTTGAGCAGTTCTTC.

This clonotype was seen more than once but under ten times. The CDR3 spells CASSPRAGTEAFF. The CDR3 coding sequence is TGTGCCAGCAGCCCCCGAGCAGGCACTGAAGCTTTCTTT. This chain joins TRBV11-2 and TRBJ1-1; D is unresolved. This CDR3 region has 13 residues. Germline CDR1 reads SGHAT; CDR2 reads FQNNGV. V lost 5 bases and J lost 4, with 11 bases in between.

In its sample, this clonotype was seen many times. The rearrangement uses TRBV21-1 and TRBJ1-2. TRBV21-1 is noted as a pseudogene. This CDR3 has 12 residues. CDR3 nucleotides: TGTGCCAGCAGTACCGAGTATACTGGCTACACCTTC. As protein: CASSTEYTGYTF.

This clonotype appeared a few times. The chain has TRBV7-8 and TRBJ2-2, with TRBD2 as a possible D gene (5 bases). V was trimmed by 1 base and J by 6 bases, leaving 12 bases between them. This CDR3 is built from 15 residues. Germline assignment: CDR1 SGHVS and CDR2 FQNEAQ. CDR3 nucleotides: TGTGCCAGCAGCTTAGTCGCGGGCAGTTCCGGGGAGCTGTTTTTT. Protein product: CASSLVAGSSGELFF.

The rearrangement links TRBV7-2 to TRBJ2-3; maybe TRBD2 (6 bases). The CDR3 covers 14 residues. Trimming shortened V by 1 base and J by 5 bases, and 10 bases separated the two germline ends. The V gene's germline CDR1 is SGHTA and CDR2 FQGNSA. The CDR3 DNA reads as TGTGCCAGCAGCTTAGTGGGAGGAGGAGATACGCAGTATTTT. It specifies CASSLVGGGDTQYF.

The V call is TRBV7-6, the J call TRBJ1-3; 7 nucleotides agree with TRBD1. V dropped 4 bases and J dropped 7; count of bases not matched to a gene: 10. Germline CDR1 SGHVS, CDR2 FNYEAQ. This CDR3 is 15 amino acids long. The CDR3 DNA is TGTGCCAGCAGCTCCACAGGGGTTGGTAGGAACACCATATATTTT. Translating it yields CASSSTGVGRNTIYF.

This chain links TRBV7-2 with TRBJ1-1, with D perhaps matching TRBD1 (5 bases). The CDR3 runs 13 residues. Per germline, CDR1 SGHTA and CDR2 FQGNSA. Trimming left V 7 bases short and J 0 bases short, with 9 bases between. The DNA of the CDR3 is TGTGCCAGCAAAGCGGACATGAACACTGAAGCTTTCTTT. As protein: CASKADMNTEAFF.

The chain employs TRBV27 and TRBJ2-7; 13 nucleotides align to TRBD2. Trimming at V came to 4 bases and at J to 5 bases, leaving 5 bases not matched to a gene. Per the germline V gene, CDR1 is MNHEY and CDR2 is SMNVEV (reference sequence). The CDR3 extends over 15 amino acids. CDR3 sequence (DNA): TGTGCCAGCAGTTCCGGACTAGCGGGAGCCAACGAGCAGTACTTC. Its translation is CASSSGLAGANEQYF.

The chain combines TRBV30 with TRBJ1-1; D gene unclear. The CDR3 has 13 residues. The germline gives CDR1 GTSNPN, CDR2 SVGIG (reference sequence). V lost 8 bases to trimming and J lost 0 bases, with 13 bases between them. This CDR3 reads CARKGSLNTEAFF. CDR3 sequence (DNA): TGTGCCCGCAAGGGTAGCCTGAACACTGAAGCTTTCTTT.